Here is one T cell receptor beta chain with its context. The record originates from a study of blood T cell repertoires in COVID-19. V was shortened by 0 bases and J by 6 bases, with 17 bases between the two germline ends. CDR1 is MRHNA, CDR2 SNTAGT, per germline. CDR3 length: 17 residues. Here immunoSEQ multiplex PCR was the method, and the copy in TCRdb shows in-frame clones only, minus some. The table lists 380,000 or so clones, around 92% of them singletons. The sample consisted of peripheral blood. The source is a man aged 35 to 55 with acute or convalescent COVID-19. The rearrangement links TRBV6-4 to TRBJ2-2, with a weak D call TRBD1 (7 bases). The CDR3 nucleotides are TGTGCCAGCAGTGACTCGATCGGAGGCAGGGGGGCCGGGGAGCTGTTTTTT. Residues: CASSDSIGGRGAGELFF.